Presented here are 2 T cell receptor beta chains from one specimen sequenced in a study of regulatory T cells in long-lasting Graves disease. Building of the TCR beta libraries involved iRepertoire HTBI primers and Arm-PCR of CDR3 regions. TCRdb re-derived calls from the multiplex PCR reads in MiXCR, one entry per CDR3 protein. There are roughly 450,000 distinct CDR3 sequences in the sample; about 22% occur only once, and about an eighth lies in the top ten. Specified time point: persistent/refractory GD, antithyroid drugs over 5 years with positive TRAb. TCR sequences were obtained from RNA taken from PBMCs. The source material was peripheral blood mononuclear cells (PBMCs), sampled when the disease was refractory, from a patient treated with antithyroid drugs. The receptor source for this set is a female donor with Graves disease.

This clonotype was counted only a few times. This chain connects TRBV19 to TRBJ1-5; D unclear. V lost 0 bases to trimming and J lost 3 bases, with 9 bases between them. The germline CDR1 and CDR2 sequences are LNHDA and SQIVND (reference sequence). CDR3 length equals 15 residues. The CDR3 sequence: CASSIDDVPNQPQHF. CDR3 in DNA: TGTGCCAGTAGTATAGATGACGTCCCCAATCAGCCCCAGCATTTT.

This clonotype was counted at least ten times. The rearrangement uses TRBV28 and TRBJ2-6, with no clear D. The CDR3 has 16 amino acids. Looked up from germline, CDR1 is MDHEN and CDR2 is SYDVKM. V dropped 3 bases and J dropped 1 base, with 10 bases sitting between them. In DNA, the CDR3 is TGTGCCAGCAGTTTGTTTATGATGTCTGGGGCCAACGTCCTGACTTTC. Its translation: CASSLFMMSGANVLTF.